Shown below are 19 T cell receptor beta chains from a single sample sequenced in a study of early T cells in non-severe SARS-CoV-2 infection. TCRdb recomputed calls from the 5' RACE reads with MiXCR, one row per CDR3 protein. The sample consists of tens of thousands of distinct CDR3 sequences, 5.3% of them appearing once. The sequenced material came from whole blood. These receptors were obtained from an adult who was a healthcare worker with PCR-confirmed SARS-CoV-2 infection or an uninfected control (not recorded which).

This clonotype was counted at least ten times. The rearrangement links TRBV28 to TRBJ2-7; D is ambiguous. The CDR3 totals 14 residues. Germline loops: CDR1 MDHEN, CDR2 SYDVKM. The V end lost 6 bases, the J end lost 7 bases, and 19 bases lay between the germline ends. CDR3 region: CASSLTAHSGEQYF. Here the CDR3 DNA reads TGTGCCAGCAGCCTTACGGCCCACTCTGGGGAGCAGTACTTC.

This clonotype was observed many times. V usage is TRBV11-2 and J usage is TRBJ2-1, with 7 nucleotides matching TRBD2. Germline V CDR1 and CDR2: SGHAT, FQNNGV. This CDR3 spans 16 amino acids. J lost 6 bases, V lost 3 bases, and 11 bases had no gene match. DNA for the CDR3: TGTGCCAGCAGCTTCGGGTTAGCGGGTCTGGGCAATGAGCAGTTCTTC. Translated: CASSFGLAGLGNEQFF.

The table lists this clonotype with a few counts. The chain recombines TRBV14 with TRBJ2-7, with a tentative D call TRBD1 (6 bases). Trimming took off 3 bases at V and 5 bases at J, with 8 bases between the two ends. Germline values: CDR1 SGHDN, CDR2 FVKESK. CDR3 size: 12 residues. The CDR3 loop is CASSHNRDEQYF. The DNA for the CDR3 is TGTGCCAGCAGCCACAACAGGGACGAGCAGTACTTC.

This clonotype was recorded many times. The chain joins TRBV15 to TRBJ1-4; 9 bases align to TRBD1. The CDR3 spans 15 residues. Germline lookup yields CDR1 LNHNV and CDR2 YYDKDF (reference sequence). V gave up 5 bases and J gave up 7 bases; unmatched junction bases: 8. The CDR3: CATSQGTGLGEKLFF. In DNA, the CDR3 is TGTGCCACCAGCCAGGGGACAGGGCTCGGTGAAAAACTGTTTTTT.

This clonotype has more than one count but fewer than ten. The chain links TRBV20-1 to TRBJ2-3; 11 nucleotides align to TRBD2. The CDR3 totals 18 residues. Germline V gives CDR1 DFQATT, CDR2 SNEGSKA (reference sequence). With 0 bases clipped from V and 0 bases from J, the junction kept 8 bases outside the gene matches. CDR3 sequence (DNA): TGCAGTGCTAGAGATGGGACTAGCGGACCAATTAGCACAGATACGCAGTATTTT. Its protein product is CSARDGTSGPISTDTQYF.

This clonotype was observed at least ten times. The chain employs TRBV7-2 and TRBJ2-5; 9 bases are a match to TRBD2. With 6 bases clipped from V and 2 bases from J, the junction kept 4 bases outside the gene matches. The CDR3 is 14 amino acids. Germline assignment: CDR1 SGHTA and CDR2 FQGNSA. CDR3 sequence (DNA): TGTGCCAGCAGTTTCAGCGGGGGGCAAGAGACCCAGTACTTC. Its translation is CASSFSGGQETQYF. Using reference TRBV7-2 and TRBJ2-5 for the parts outside the CDR3, the full variable domain is GAGVSQSPSNKVTEKGKDVELRCDPISGHTALYWYRQSLGQGLEFLIYFQGNSAPDKSGLPSDRFSAERTGGSVSTLTIQRTQQEDSAVYLCASSFSGGQETQYFGPGTRLLVL.

The sample holds many counts of this clonotype. This chain links TRBV27 with TRBJ2-3; a possible D gene is TRBD2 (7 bases). Germline V gives CDR1 MNHEY, CDR2 SMNVEV (reference sequence). CDR3 length: 17 residues. Trimming removed 6 bases at V and 0 bases at J, with 19 bases between. The CDR3 region has the DNA TGTGCCAGCAGGTCTCGAAATAGGGGGGGGAGCACAGATACGCAGTATTTT. Its translation: CASRSRNRGGSTDTQYF.

At least ten counts were recorded for this clonotype. The V gene is TRBV6-1, the J gene TRBJ2-5, with D possibly TRBD2 on 6 matching bases. This CDR3 spans 15 amino acids. The V end was cut by 1 base, the J end by 5 bases, with 14 bases between. Germline V gene data show CDR1 as MNHNS and CDR2 as SASEGT. The CDR3 spells CASSEGAVGRETQYF. The CDR3 DNA is TGTGCCAGCAGTGAAGGGGCAGTGGGGAGGGAGACCCAGTACTTC.

This clonotype was seen a handful of times. J is TRBJ2-7 and V is TRBV3-1, with D perhaps assigned TRBD1 or TRBD2 (5 bases each). The length of the CDR3 is 16 residues. Trimming removed 2 bases at V and 3 bases at J, with 17 bases between. Germline-derived CDR1 and CDR2 are LGHDT and YNNKEL (reference sequence). CDR3 nucleotides: TGTGCCAGCAGCCAACGCTCTTCGGGGCATCACTACGAGCAGTACTTC. Translated, it gives CASSQRSSGHHYEQYF.

This clonotype was counted many times. The V and J genes are TRBV6-5 and TRBJ2-2; 13 bases match TRBD2. Germline CDR1 MNHEY, CDR2 SVGAGI. V lost 6 bases to trimming and J lost 7 bases; unmatched junction nucleotides: 5. CDR3 length: 15 residues. CDR3 bases: TGTGCCAGCAGGAGGACTAGCGGGAGCGACGGGGAGCTGTTTTTT. It translates to CASRRTSGSDGELFF.

In its sample, this clonotype was seen many times. The chain carries TRBV29-1 and TRBJ1-2; D unresolved. Germline-derived CDR1 and CDR2 are SQVTM and ANQGSEA. V lost 7 bases, J lost 4 bases, and 13 bases lay in between. The CDR3 length is 12 residues. CDR3 sequence: CSGGAQSYGYTF. Written as DNA, the CDR3 is TGCAGCGGGGGAGCTCAGAGCTATGGCTACACCTTC.

Many counts were recorded for this clonotype. The rearrangement joins TRBV6-9 to TRBJ1-2; 8 bases align to TRBD1. Trimming took 3 bases from V and 4 from J; bases not matched to a gene: 13. The CDR3 runs 17 residues. Germline CDR1 is MNHGY and CDR2 is SVAAGI. CDR3 nucleotides: TGTGCCAGCAGTTACCTTCGAGGGACAGGCTTTTGCTATGGCTACACCTTC. Its translation is CASSYLRGTGFCYGYTF.

V gene TRBV5-4 combines with J gene TRBJ1-1; tentatively, D is TRBD1 (5 bases). CDR3 length: 14 amino acids. The germline gives CDR1 SGHNT, CDR2 YYREEE (reference sequence). Trimming took off 5 bases at V and 0 bases at J, with 11 bases between the two ends. CDR3 DNA sequence: TGTGCCAGCAGGCAAGGACATCTGAACACTGAAGCTTTCTTT. It specifies CASRQGHLNTEAFF.

The J gene is TRBJ2-1, the V gene TRBV3-1; possible D gene TRBD2, 5 bases. The germline CDR1 and CDR2 sequences are LGHDT and YNNKEL (reference sequence). V shed 3 bases and J shed 10 bases, with 10 bases lying between them. The CDR3 covers 12 residues. CDR3: CASSHGVWEQFF. CDR3 sequence (DNA): TGTGCCAGCAGCCACGGGGTCTGGGAGCAGTTCTTC.

V gene TRBV27 combines with J gene TRBJ1-1; D may be TRBD1 (5 bases). The V gene lost 6 bases and the J gene lost 1 base, with 9 bases spanning the gap. CDR3 length: 13 amino acids. CDR1 is MNHEY and CDR2 is SMNVEV in the germline V gene (reference sequence). The CDR3 nucleotides read TGTGCCAGCAGCCCTACAGGGAACACTGAAGCTTTCTTT. Encoded protein: CASSPTGNTEAFF.

This clonotype has ten or more counts. The chain employs TRBV20-1 and TRBJ1-3; D possibly corresponds to TRBD1 (5 bases). With 5 bases removed from V and 6 bases from J, the gap between germline ends came to 17 bases. The CDR3 is 14 amino acids. Germline V gene data show CDR1 as DFQATT and CDR2 as SNEGSKA (reference sequence). CDR3 bases: TGCAGTGCTGAGGATCGTGAGGGGCTAAACACCATATATTTT. Translation: CSAEDREGLNTIYF.

This clonotype was observed a few times. Here the CDR3 DNA reads TGCGCCAGCTCCCGGGGACGGGCCTACGAGCAGTACTTC. Its translation: CASSRGRAYEQYF. The V and J genes are TRBV5-1 and TRBJ2-7, with D perhaps assigned TRBD1 or TRBD2 (5 bases each). V lost 7 bases, J lost 2 bases, and 13 bases lay in between. This CDR3 is built from 13 residues. Germline-derived CDR1 and CDR2 are SGHRS and YFSETQ.

A few counts support this clonotype. The chain combines TRBV9 with TRBJ2-1, with 7 bases identical to TRBD2. The CDR3 contains 18 residues. Trimming cost V 0 bases and J 7 bases; bases outside gene matches: 16. Germline V gene sequence: CDR1 SGDLS, CDR2 YYNGEE. The CDR3 here is CASSVGSMGEGRFNEQFF. CDR3 DNA sequence: TGTGCCAGCAGCGTAGGATCTATGGGGGAGGGCCGGTTTAATGAGCAGTTCTTC.

This chain connects TRBV28 to TRBJ2-7; D remains ambiguous. The germline gives CDR1 MDHEN, CDR2 SYDVKM. This CDR3 has 15 amino acids. The V and J ends lost 3 bases and 5 bases respectively, with 17 bases between them. The CDR3 coding sequence is TGTGCCAGCAGTTTGGCACCCCTTGGCATCCACGAGCAGTACTTC. This codes for CASSLAPLGIHEQYF.